This T cell receptor (beta chain) was observed in a study of cytotoxic CD8 clonotypes in ibrutinib-treated CLL. Generated by immunoSEQ multiplex PCR, the TCRdb table keeps only in-frame clones and is missing some. The sample has 110,000 or so clones; 58% are singletons. The V end was cut by 2 bases, the J end by 8 bases, with 12 bases between. Germline values: CDR1 MDHEN, CDR2 SYDVKM. CDR3 length: 13 residues. The TCR sequence derives from a human donor with chronic lymphocytic leukemia. V usage is TRBV28 and J usage is TRBJ1-2; D not certain. The specimen was PBMCs, collected after 24 months of ibrutinib treatment. The CDR3 bases are TGTGCCAGCAGTTTACAAGCCCACATAGGCTACACCTTC. The encoded protein is CASSLQAHIGYTF.